Sequencing of this T cell receptor (beta chain) was carried out in a study of persistence of HIV-infected CD4 T cells. Details on this clone: Its antigen is currently unknown.

An overlapping HIV-1 Gag peptide pool stimulated these cells at about 0.9 ug/peptide/mL. CD40L-negative CD69-negative CD45RO-high memory CD4+ T cells were sorted as populations depleted of antigen-responding cells. These HIV-1-infected adults initiated suppressive ART in chronic infection. Sequencing used immunoSEQ version 4 in survey mode. The data were produced by immunoSEQ multiplex PCR, yet TCRdb's version contains in-frame clones alone and is incomplete. The table has 50,000 to 65,000 clones, about 69% seen once. J gave up 4 bases and V 4 bases, and 4 bases lay outside the gene matches. CDR1 and CDR2 from the germline V gene are MDHEN and SYDVKM. CDR3 length: 14 residues.

The sequencing used CD4+ T cells sorted from PBMCs after roughly 20-hour stimulation, collected from a patient who received antiretroviral therapy. This receptor was identified in an adult man with HIV who was CMV-seropositive. This chain links TRBV28 with TRBJ2-4, with 7 bases identical to TRBD1. This chain's CDR3 is CASSSGTAKNIQYF. DNA of the CDR3: TGTGCCAGCAGTTCCGGGACAGCTAAAAACATTCAGTACTTC. Together with reference TRBV28 and TRBJ2-4, the CDR3 gives the full variable domain: DVKVTQSSRYLVKRTGEKVFLECVQDMDHENMFWYRQDPGLGLRLIYFSYDVKMKEKGDIPEGYSVSREKKERFSLILESASTNQTSMYLCASSSGTAKNIQYFGAGTRLSVL.